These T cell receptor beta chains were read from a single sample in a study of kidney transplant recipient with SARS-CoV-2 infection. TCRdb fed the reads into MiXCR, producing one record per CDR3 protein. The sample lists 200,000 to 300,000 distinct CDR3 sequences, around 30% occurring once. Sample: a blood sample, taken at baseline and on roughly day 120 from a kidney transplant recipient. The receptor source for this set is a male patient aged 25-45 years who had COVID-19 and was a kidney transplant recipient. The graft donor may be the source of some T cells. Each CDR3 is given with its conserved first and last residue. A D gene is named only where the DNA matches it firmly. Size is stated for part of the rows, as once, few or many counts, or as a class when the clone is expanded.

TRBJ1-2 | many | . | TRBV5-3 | CAREGVVVRKTYGYTF | TGTGCCAGAGAGGGCGTAGTGGTGAGAAAGACCTATGGCTACACCTTC
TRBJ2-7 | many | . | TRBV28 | CASSLPSYEQYF | TGTGCCAGCAGTTTGCCGAGCTACGAGCAGTACTTC
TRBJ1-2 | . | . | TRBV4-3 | CASSADLGRRKTYGYTF | TGCGCCAGCAGCGCCGACCTAGGACGTCGAAAGACCTATGGCTACACCTTC
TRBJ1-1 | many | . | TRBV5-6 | CASSWGGAHTEAFF | TGTGCCAGCAGCTGGGGGGGGGCCCACACTGAAGCTTTCTTT
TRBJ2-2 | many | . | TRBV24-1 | CATSENRPGELFF | TGTGCCACCAGTGAGAACAGGCCCGGGGAGCTGTTTTTT
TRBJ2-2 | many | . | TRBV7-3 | CASTHTGVGGELFF | TGTGCCAGCACCCATACGGGAGTCGGCGGGGAGCTGTTTTTT
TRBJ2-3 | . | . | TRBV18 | CASSLDRRETDTQYF | TGTGCCAGCTCATTGGACAGACGAGAGACAGATACGCAGTATTTT
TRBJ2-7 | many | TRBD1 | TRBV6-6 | CASSYPGQAHEQYF | TGTGCCAGCAGTTACCCGGGACAGGCCCACGAGCAGTACTTC
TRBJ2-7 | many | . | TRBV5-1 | CASRTYLGPYEQYF | TGCGCCAGCCGAACTTATTTGGGTCCCTACGAGCAGTACTTC
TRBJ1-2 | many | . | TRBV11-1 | CASSGSCKAGKTYGYTF | TGTGCCAGCAGCGGATCATGTAAGGCTGGAAAGACCTATGGCTACACCTTC
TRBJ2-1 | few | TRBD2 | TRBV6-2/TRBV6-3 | CASSYVAGEGNEQFF | TGTGCCAGCAGTTATGTTGCGGGAGAGGGCAATGAGCAGTTCTTC
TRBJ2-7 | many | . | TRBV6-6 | CASSYHYEQYF | TGTGCCAGCAGTTACCACTACGAGCAGTACTTC
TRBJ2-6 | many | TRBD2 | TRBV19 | CASRSSGRSSGANVLTF | TGTGCCAGCCGATCTAGCGGGAGAAGTTCTGGGGCCAACGTCCTGACTTTC
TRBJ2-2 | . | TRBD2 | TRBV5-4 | CASSLTPRLAEVGELFF | TGTGCCAGCAGCTTGACTCCCCGACTAGCGGAAGTCGGGGAGCTGTTTTTT
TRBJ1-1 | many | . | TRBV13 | CASSFLEGGTEAFF | TGTGCCAGCAGCTTTTTAGAGGGGGGCACTGAAGCTTTCTTT
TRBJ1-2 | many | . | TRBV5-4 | CASVHDVPGKTYGYTF | TGTGCCAGCGTGCATGACGTACCAGGAAAGACCTATGGCTACACCTTC
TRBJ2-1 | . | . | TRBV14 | CASSPPRGNEQFF | TGTGCCAGCAGCCCCCCTCGGGGCAATGAGCAGTTCTTC